This TCR beta chain stems from a study of memory CD4+ T cells and cytomegalovirus serostatus (dated by TCRdb to between 2018 and 2021). Turning to the overall study: The cohort included around 33 healthy adults from Belgium, of whom 9 were CMV seropositive and approximately 24 were CMV seronegative. To replicate a published TCR-based CMV serostatus classifier, the researchers sequenced the CD4+ memory TCRbeta repertoires of a Belgian cohort whose cytomegalovirus serostatus was known.

From V the trimming removes 0 bases and from J it removes 1 base, while the gene matches leave 2 bases of the junction unaccounted for. CDR1 SGHRS and CDR2 YFSETQ are derived from the germline V gene. The CDR3 sequence holds 15 residues, the cysteine and phenylalanine included. Only CDR3 DNA is held: 45 bases, read in frame from base 1. Overall results and qualifications from the work: Among the 160 or so previously reported CMV-associated TCRbeta sequences, 67 showed up in the CD4+ memory repertoires, with each one found in between one and five individuals. Results were interpreted as suggesting that the CMV-associated TCR signature is largely present in the CD4+ memory repertoire. For CMV serostatus prediction, a median bootstrapped AUC of about 0.96 was reached with the original framework, and a median bootstrapped AUC of about 0.9 was reached with a US-trained random forest. Only CD4+CD45RO+ memory cells were sequenced, unlike the original study, which covered naive and memory CD4+ and CD8+ populations. On the Belgian cohort, the classifier based on the original framework reached a median bootstrapped AUC of nearly 0.96, with a 95% CI of 0.76-1.00.

A FACSAria II was used to sort memory CD4+ T cells, defined as single viable CD3+CD4+CD8-CD45RO+ cells. CMV serostatus was determined with a Roche Elecsys assay detecting serum IgG against CMV pp150, pp28, p38 and p52. After the samples were thawed, total CD4+ T cells were enriched through positive selection using CD4 magnetic microbeads. Samples originated from another study that specifically interrogated the CD4+ T cell memory repertoire. Peripheral blood mononuclear cells were isolated and cryopreserved following standard operating procedures; serum was stored at -80 °C. The staining relied on CD3-PerCP (BW264/56), CD4-APC (RPA-T4), CD45RO-PE (UCHT1) and CD8-Pacific Orange (3B5) antibodies, and Sytox blue was used to exclude non-viable cells. On this clone itself: Its antigen is unknown. Per-nucleotide qualities are absent, and no much larger clonotype sits a single base away.

Genomic DNA was extracted from sorted cells with the Quick-DNA Microprep Kit. TCRbeta DNA was amplified with the immunoSEQ hsTCRbeta kit following the manufacturer's protocol. TCRbeta libraries were sequenced on an Illumina MiSeq instrument. The source study handled its data this way. Following removal of out-of-frame sequences, roughly 2 million distinct TCRbeta sequences were retained, with an average of around 70,000 per individual. Each individual was scored by the count of roughly 160 previously reported CMV-associated TCRbeta sequences and the total productive distinct TCRbeta count. A beta-binomial model was reimplemented in Python, and scikit-learn random forests with default parameters were trained on data from the US cohort. On the Belgian cohort, classifier performance was reported as the median AUC, along with percentile confidence intervals, across 10,000 bootstrap iterations. Sourced from immuneACCESS, this table was stored by TCRdb with only in-frame sequences that have V and J called. A share of the clones is absent; for the studies checked, an unresolved V gene accounts for under half, and the remainder has no known explanation. That table gives V, J and clone size, and the DNA gave D and trimming. Present in this sample are around 84,000 clones, 80% of which were seen just once. The ten largest clones represent around 0.73% of the sample.

The receptor chain draws on TRBV5-1 and TRBJ2-7, and 9 junctional nucleotides match TRBD1. Sequencing was done on a sample of memory CD4+ T cells from blood. This TCR was recovered from an adult in good health and CMV-seronegative. The CDR3 reads as follows: CASSLGGTGSYEQYF. The DNA is TGCGCCAGCAGCTTGGGTGGGACAGGGTCCTACGAGCAGTACTTC.